This entry lists 15 T cell receptor beta chains sequenced from one sample in a study of cytomegalovirus exposure and HLA in healthy donors. The PCR employed 60 Vbeta primers together with 13 Jbeta primers. Profiling relied on immunoSEQ multiplex PCR, and the TCRdb table lists in-frame clones only, not all of them. The sample features roughly 140,000 clones, with 0.96% in its top ten. The specimen sequenced was PBMCs. These receptors were taken from a male donor in good health and CMV-seronegative.

This chain joins TRBV7-2 and TRBJ2-7; unclear D gene. Germline-derived CDR1 and CDR2 are SGHTA and FQGNSA. Trimming removed 4 bases at V and 3 bases at J, with 4 bases between. The CDR3 contains 11 residues. The CDR3 sequence is CASSSDYEQYF. DNA for the CDR3: TGTGCCAGCAGCTCAGACTACGAGCAGTACTTC. The variable domain in full, completed from reference TRBV7-2 and TRBJ2-7, reads GAGVSQSPSNKVTEKGKDVELRCDPISGHTALYWYRQSLGQGLEFLIYFQGNSAPDKSGLPSDRFSAERTGGSVSTLTIQRTQQEDSAVYLCASSSDYEQYFGPGTRLTVT.

The V call is TRBV5-6, the J call TRBJ1-6, with 8 bases fitting TRBD1. Germline V lookup: CDR1 SGHDT, CDR2 YYEEEE. This CDR3 spans 16 amino acids. Trimming removed 4 bases from V and 10 bases from J; junction bases left unmatched: 13. This CDR3 is CASSPTGGALRSPLHF. As DNA, the CDR3 is TGTGCCAGCAGCCCTACAGGGGGGGCGCTAAGATCACCCCTCCACTTT. Full variable domain (missing parts from reference TRBV5-6 and TRBJ1-6): DAGVTQSPTHLIKTRGQQVTLRCSPKSGHDTVSWYQQALGQGPQFIFQYYEEEERQRGNFPDRFSGHQFPNYSSELNVNALLLGDSALYLCASSPTGGALRSPLHFGNGTRLTVT.

The chain recombines TRBV4-3 with TRBJ2-2; 9 bases are shared with TRBD1. V lost 0 bases to trimming and J lost 6 bases; unmatched junction nucleotides: 11. Per the germline V gene, CDR1 is LGHNA and CDR2 is YSLEER. The CDR3 is 18 residues long. CDR3 residues: CASSQDSGGTGPAGELFF. In DNA form, the CDR3 reads TGCGCCAGCAGCCAAGATAGTGGCGGGACAGGGCCCGCCGGGGAGCTGTTTTTT.

As concerns this clone: One end of the junction does not line up with germline, which may come from a read error. V usage is TRBV5-8 and J usage is TRBJ2-1; no reliable D call. The CDR3 is made up of 13 amino acids. Germline assignment: CDR1 SGHTS and CDR2 YDEGEE. This CDR3 reads CASSFLISGEQLF. CDR3 coding DNA: TGTGCCAGCAGCTTTCTTATCTCGGGTGAGCAGCTCTTC.

The chain links TRBV11-3 to TRBJ1-1; 8 nucleotides match TRBD1. This CDR3 contains 14 residues. Germline V gene sequence: CDR1 SGHNT, CDR2 YENEEA. Trimming took 4 bases from V and 1 from J; bases not matched to a gene: 2. The CDR3: CASSSGTGNTEAFF. The CDR3 nucleotides read TGTGCCAGCAGCTCCGGGACAGGGAACACTGAAGCTTTCTTT.

This chain connects TRBV7-9 to TRBJ2-7; 7 bases match TRBD1. V lost 5 bases and J lost 5; bases outside the gene matches: 6. This CDR3 contains 13 residues. The germline gives CDR1 SEHNR, CDR2 FQNEAQ (reference sequence). As DNA, the CDR3 is TGTGCCAGCAGCCAAGTTAGGGGGCACGAGCAGTACTTC. Translating it yields CASSQVRGHEQYF.

This chain uses TRBV6-1 with TRBJ1-3; D ambiguous. Germline V gene data show CDR1 as MNHNS and CDR2 as SASEGT. CDR3 length: 14 amino acids. V gave up 5 bases and J gave up 1 base, with 9 bases separating them. The CDR3 DNA is TGTGCCAGCAGTAAAACGGGATCTGGAAACACCATATATTTT. This codes for CASSKTGSGNTIYF.

The chain recombines TRBV5-5 with TRBJ1-5, with 7 bases that match TRBD1. The CDR3 contains 17 residues. Trimming cost V 1 base and J 2 bases; bases outside gene matches: 9. The germline CDR1 and CDR2 sequences are SGHKS and YYEKEE (reference sequence). CDR3 sequence (DNA): TGTGCCAGCAGCTTGAAACCCGACAGGGTTGGCAATCAGCCCCAGCATTTT. Its translation: CASSLKPDRVGNQPQHF. Variable domain in full (rest from reference TRBV5-5 and TRBJ1-5): DAGVTQSPTHLIKTRGQQVTLRCSPISGHKSVSWYQQVLGQGPQFIFQYYEKEERGRGNFPDRFSARQFPNYSSELNVNALLLGDSALYLCASSLKPDRVGNQPQHFGDGTRLSIL.

The chain joins TRBV6-6 to TRBJ1-5; a possible D gene is TRBD1 (6 bases). The CDR3 is 14 residues long. Trimming pared 5 bases from V and 2 bases from J, leaving 10 bases between. CDR1 is MNHNY, CDR2 SVGAGI, per germline (reference sequence). The CDR3 loop reads CASSTGSGNQPQHF. CDR3 DNA sequence: TGTGCCAGCAGTACAGGGTCGGGCAATCAGCCCCAGCATTTT.

V is TRBV7-9 and J is TRBJ1-1, with 7 nucleotides matching TRBD1. V shed 4 bases and J 7 bases; nucleotides not matched to a gene: 15. CDR1 is SEHNR, CDR2 FQNEAQ, per germline (reference sequence). This CDR3 comprises 16 residues. CDR3: CASSSPDRAGRIEAFF. The CDR3 nucleotides read TGTGCCAGCAGCTCCCCTGACAGGGCTGGGAGAATTGAAGCTTTCTTT.

The rearrangement uses TRBV29-1 and TRBJ2-2; D unresolved. The CDR3 loop spans 14 amino acids. The germline V and J ends were trimmed by 4 bases and 1 base, with 10 bases remaining between them. From germline, CDR1 is SQVTM and CDR2 ANQGSEA. The CDR3 DNA sequence: TGCAGCGTTGTACTTAGTATGAACACCGGGGAGCTGTTTTTT. Its protein product is CSVVLSMNTGELFF.

The chain joins TRBV29-1 to TRBJ2-2; TRBD2 matches 7 bases. Germline V gives CDR1 SQVTM, CDR2 ANQGSEA. The length of the CDR3 is 13 residues. Unmatched junction bases numbered 6, after V lost 6 bases and J lost 5 bases. The CDR3 DNA follows: TGCAGCGTGGGGGGGACCTGGACCGGGGAGCTGTTTTTT. This gives the protein CSVGGTWTGELFF.

J is TRBJ2-7 and V is TRBV5-6, with 8 bases identical to TRBD1. Looked up from germline, CDR1 is SGHDT and CDR2 is YYEEEE. Trimming cost V 0 bases and J 4 bases; bases outside gene matches: 3. CDR3 length: 14 residues. CDR3 protein: CASSLAGGGYEQYF. The CDR3 DNA is TGTGCCAGCAGCTTGGCAGGGGGCGGTTACGAGCAGTACTTC.

The chain couples TRBV9 to TRBJ2-7; 10 nucleotides align to TRBD2. With 0 bases clipped from V and 3 bases from J, the junction kept 3 bases outside the gene matches. The V gene's germline CDR1 is SGDLS and CDR2 YYNGEE. The CDR3 sequence is 15 residues long. The DNA for the CDR3 is TGTGCCAGCAGCGTAGGATCTAGCGGGGGCTACGAGCAGTACTTC. This codes for CASSVGSSGGYEQYF. Supplemented by reference TRBV9 and TRBJ2-7, the full variable domain reads DSGVTQTPKHLITATGQRVTLRCSPRSGDLSVYWYQQSLDQGLQFLIQYYNGEERAKGNILERFSAQQFPDLHSELNLSSLELGDSALYFCASSVGSSGGYEQYFGPGTRLTVT.

The chain uses TRBV7-6 and TRBJ2-1; D remains unclear. The CDR3 contains 14 residues. Germline V gives CDR1 SGHVS, CDR2 FNYEAQ. With 5 bases removed from V and 5 bases from J, the gap between germline ends came to 13 bases. CDR3 loop: CASSQPYTNNEQFF. The CDR3 bases are TGTGCCAGCAGCCAACCGTATACTAACAATGAGCAGTTCTTC.